This T cell receptor beta chain was identified during a study of T cell repertoires in cytomegalovirus infection. Study context: Carrying CMV and the relevant HLA type showed in public TCR beta signatures. Study-wide results and limits: The cumulative frequency of public TCR beta families identified carriers of CMV plus the relevant HLA. Ex vivo, HLA-C-restricted CMV-specific TCR beta clonotypes prevailed over the rest of the response.

This clonotype was seen at least ten times. Antigen: not known. TCRdb called the reads again in MiXCR, with one record for every CDR3 protein. Among roughly 640,000 distinct CDR3 sequences listed, roughly a quarter were seen once. This clonotype originated in a human donor in good health (CMV status not recorded). Some clones in this sample may be carry-over from other donors' samples. The sample was CD8+ T cells from PBMCs.

The CDR3: CASSYSSTGELFF. The CDR3 nucleotides are TGTGCCAGCAGTTACTCGAGCACCGGGGAGCTGTTTTTT. The rearrangement joins TRBV6-2 or TRBV6-3 to TRBJ2-2; no reliable D call. The germline V and J ends were trimmed by 0 bases and 4 bases, with 3 bases remaining between them. Per the germline V gene, CDR1 is MNHEY and CDR2 is SVGEGT. The CDR3 spans 13 residues.